Each of the 20 T cell receptor beta chains below was sequenced from the same sample in a study of patients and donors after allogeneic stem cell transplantation. One entry per CDR3 protein results from TCRdb running MiXCR on the RT-PCR reads. This sample has 900,000 to 1,000,000 distinct CDR3 sequences, with over 15% found just once. The sample was blood, either unsorted or a sorted T cell fraction (not recorded which). The receptors originated from a human donor who was either an allogeneic HSCT recipient or a stem cell or donor lymphocyte infusion donor (not recorded which). It is not recorded whose cells these are; they may come from a transplant donor.

The chain combines TRBV12-3 or TRBV12-4 with TRBJ2-1; TRBD2 agrees at 16 bases. The CDR3 totals 18 residues. Germline trimming cut 5 bases from V and 7 bases from J; bases unmatched to any gene: 11. CDR3 sequence reads: CASSLGLAGGPLQNEQFF. The CDR3 DNA follows: TGTGCCAGCAGTCTGGGACTAGCGGGAGGGCCGCTTCAGAATGAGCAGTTCTTC.

The chain links TRBV29-1 to TRBJ1-2, with TRBD1 matching 7 bases. The length of the CDR3 is 13 residues. The ends lost 4 bases at V and 6 bases at J; junction bases unmatched: 8. The V gene's germline CDR1 is SQVTM and CDR2 ANQGSEA. The chain's CDR3 is CSVVSPRGDGYTF. The DNA of the CDR3 is TGCAGCGTTGTTTCTCCCAGGGGGGATGGCTACACCTTC.

The chain is built from TRBV3-1 and TRBJ2-7; TRBD1 aligns across 7 bases. The J segment lost 3 bases and the V segment lost 1 base, leaving 3 bases of the junction unmatched. CDR1 is LGHDT and CDR2 is YNNKEL in the germline V gene (reference sequence). The CDR3 is made up of 14 amino acids. DNA of the CDR3: TGTGCCAGCAGCCAAGCGAACAGGGGCTACGAGCAGTACTTC. Its protein is CASSQANRGYEQYF.

This clonotype was seen only a few times. This rearrangement joins TRBV19 to TRBJ2-2; D is possibly TRBD1 or TRBD2 (6 bases each). V lost 3 bases, J lost 6 bases, and 11 bases lay in between. The CDR3 extends over 14 amino acids. Germline V gene data show CDR1 as LNHDA and CDR2 as SQIVND (reference sequence). The CDR3, as DNA: TGTGCCAGTAGTATCACGGGGGCCTCCGGGGAGCTGTTTTTT. It yields the protein CASSITGASGELFF.

The CDR3 loop is CASSLSGLVGYEQYF. Here the CDR3 DNA reads TGTGCCAGCAGTTTGTCAGGGTTGGTAGGATACGAGCAGTACTTC. The chain couples TRBV12-3 or TRBV12-4 to TRBJ2-7; possible D gene TRBD1, 5 bases. V lost 3 bases and J lost 4, with 16 bases in between. This CDR3 has 15 residues.

This clonotype occurred a few times. This chain links TRBV2 with TRBJ1-2; D unclear. V was cut by 7 bases and J by 2 bases, with 17 bases left in between. Germline loops: CDR1 SNHLY, CDR2 FYNNEI. The CDR3 has 15 amino acids. The CDR3 spells CASTNGPGANYGYTF. In DNA form, the CDR3 reads TGTGCCAGCACCAATGGACCAGGAGCCAACTATGGCTACACCTTC.

The rearrangement joins TRBV9 to TRBJ2-7, with 8 bases identical to TRBD1. CDR3 size: 16 residues. The germline V gene has CDR1 SGDLS and CDR2 YYNGEE. With 0 bases clipped from V and 1 base from J, the junction kept 6 bases outside the gene matches. In nucleotides, the CDR3 is TGTGCCAGCAGCGTAGAGGACAGGGTTAAATCCTACGAGCAGTACTTC. Its protein is CASSVEDRVKSYEQYF.

This clonotype has ten or more counts. The V call is TRBV12-3 or TRBV12-4, the J call TRBJ1-2; 7 positions agree with TRBD1. The CDR3 is made up of 14 amino acids. V was clipped by 6 bases and J by 4 bases; unmatched bases: 8. DNA of the CDR3: TGTGCCAGCAGCCCGGGACAGTTCCTCTATGGCTACACCTTC. Protein product: CASSPGQFLYGYTF.

This chain uses TRBV5-1 with TRBJ2-5; D unclear. Germline assignment: CDR1 SGHRS and CDR2 YFSETQ. Trimming shortened V by 0 bases and J by 8 bases, and 14 bases separated the two germline ends. The CDR3 contains 14 residues. The CDR3 DNA is TGCGCCAGCAGCTTGGATCTATCTTCAAGAACCCAGTACTTC. It specifies CASSLDLSSRTQYF.

This clonotype appeared a few times. The V gene is TRBV7-9, the J gene TRBJ1-1, with D possibly being TRBD1 (5 bases). The CDR3 has 13 amino acids. Trimming cost V 0 bases and J 12 bases, with 14 bases left between them. Germline assignment: CDR1 SEHNR and CDR2 FQNEAQ (reference sequence). The chain's CDR3 is CASSLASGRTTFF. The CDR3 DNA reads TGTGCCAGCAGCTTAGCGTCAGGTCGGACAACTTTCTTT.

There are many counts of this clonotype. The chain couples TRBV6-2 or TRBV6-3 to TRBJ2-5; no definite D call. This CDR3 has 11 residues. Trimming cost V 6 bases and J 3 bases, with 5 bases left between them. CDR1 is MNHEY and CDR2 is SVGEGT in the germline V gene. Written as DNA, the CDR3 is TGTGCCAGCAGCTATAAAGAGACCCAGTACTTC. Encoded protein: CASSYKETQYF.

V is TRBV7-9 and J is TRBJ2-3; no firm D call. Trimming took off 5 bases at V and 8 bases at J, with 14 bases between the two ends. This CDR3 spans 13 amino acids. The germline V gene encodes CDR1 SEHNR and CDR2 FQNEAQ (reference sequence). The CDR3 sequence is CASSQTPSRTQYF. CDR3 nucleotides: TGTGCCAGCAGCCAGACCCCATCGCGTACGCAGTATTTT. The full variable domain, completed using reference TRBV7-9 and TRBJ2-3, is DTGVSQNPRHKITKRGQNVTFRCDPISEHNRLYWYRQTLGQGPEFLTYFQNEAQLEKSRLLSDRFSAERPKGSFSTLEIQRTEQGDSAMYLCASSQTPSRTQYFGPGTRLTVL.

This clonotype was detected a few times. This chain joins TRBV19 and TRBJ2-3, with D possibly being TRBD2 (6 bases). CDR1 is LNHDA and CDR2 is SQIVND in the germline V gene (reference sequence). With 3 bases removed from V and 6 bases from J, the gap between germline ends came to 19 bases. The CDR3 contains 16 residues. For the CDR3, the DNA is TGTGCCAGTAGTATCGGAAGGGTTGCGGGGTCGGATACGCAGTATTTT. It specifies CASSIGRVAGSDTQYF.

A remark on this clonotype: At one end, the junction sequence differs from germline, possibly due to a read error. The chain is built from TRBV7-6 and TRBJ2-1; D might be TRBD1 (5 bases). The CDR3 is made up of 13 amino acids. CDR1 and CDR2 (germline): SGHVS, FNYEAQ. For the CDR3, the DNA is TGTGCCGGCAGCTTAGGGGTGCGCAATGAGCAGTTCTTC. Translated, it gives CAGSLGVRNEQFF.

The CDR3 bases are TGTGCCAGCAGTGAAAGGGTCGAGCAGGGCAATGAGCAGTTCTTC. Encoded protein: CASSERVEQGNEQFF. The chain is built from TRBV2 and TRBJ2-1; a possible D gene is TRBD1 (5 bases). The CDR3 has 15 amino acids. V gave up 2 bases and J gave up 6 bases, with 14 bases separating them. In germline, CDR1 is SNHLY, CDR2 FYNNEI.

V and J are TRBV5-1 and TRBJ2-3, with a weak D call TRBD2 (5 bases). V lost 4 bases and J 2 bases, leaving 17 bases between the germline ends. This CDR3 is built from 16 residues. The germline gives CDR1 SGHRS, CDR2 YFSETQ. CDR3: CASSPAGGRNTDTQYF. In nucleotides, the CDR3 is TGCGCCAGCAGCCCGGCGGGTGGACGTAACACAGATACGCAGTATTTT. The whole variable domain, remainder taken from reference TRBV5-1 and TRBJ2-3, is KAGVTQTPRYLIKTRGQQVTLSCSPISGHRSVSWYQQTPGQGLQFLFEYFSETQRNKGNFPGRFSGRQFSNSRSEMNVSTLELGDSALYLCASSPAGGRNTDTQYFGPGTRLTVL.

This chain joins TRBV9 and TRBJ2-7; D is unclear. This CDR3 has 13 residues. V was pared by 0 bases and J by 6 bases, with 10 bases between. Germline V gene lookup returns CDR1 SGDLS and CDR2 YYNGEE. The CDR3 region has the DNA TGTGCCAGCAGCGTAGGATCGGGTGTCGAGCAGTACTTC. It specifies CASSVGSGVEQYF.

The rearrangement joins TRBV5-1 to TRBJ2-5, with D hard to call. Per germline, CDR1 SGHRS and CDR2 YFSETQ. With 1 base removed from V and 6 bases from J, the gap between germline ends came to 10 bases. The CDR3 is 13 residues long. The CDR3 DNA follows: TGCGCCAGCAGCTTGACCCCCGAGCAGACCCAGTACTTC. Its protein is CASSLTPEQTQYF.

The chain joins TRBV18 to TRBJ2-1, with no clear D. The CDR3 runs 12 residues. Between the trimmed V and J ends, which lost 1 base and 9 bases, there was a span of 7 bases. Germline-derived CDR1 and CDR2 are KGHSH and LQKENI. The CDR3 nucleotides are TGTGCCAGCTCACCACGGACGGGTGAGCAGTTCTTC. It encodes CASSPRTGEQFF.

The J gene is TRBJ1-2, the V gene TRBV12-3 or TRBV12-4, with unresolved D. This CDR3 has 13 amino acids. V gave up 7 bases and J gave up 4 bases, with 13 bases separating them. CDR3 nucleotides: TGTGCCAGCAATTCTCCCGGGAGCTATGGCTACACCTTC. It translates to CASNSPGSYGYTF.